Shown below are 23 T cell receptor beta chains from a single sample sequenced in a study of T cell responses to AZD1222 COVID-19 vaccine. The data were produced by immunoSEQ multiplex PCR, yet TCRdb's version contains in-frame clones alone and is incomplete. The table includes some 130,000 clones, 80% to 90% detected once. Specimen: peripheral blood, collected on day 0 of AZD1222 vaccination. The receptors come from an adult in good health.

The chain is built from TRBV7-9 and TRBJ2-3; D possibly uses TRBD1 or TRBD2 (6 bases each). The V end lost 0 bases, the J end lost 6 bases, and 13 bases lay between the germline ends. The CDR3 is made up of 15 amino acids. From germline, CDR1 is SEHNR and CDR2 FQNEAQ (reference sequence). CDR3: CASSLAGGLGDTQYF. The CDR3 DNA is TGTGCCAGCAGCTTAGCGGGGGGCCTTGGGGATACGCAGTATTTT.

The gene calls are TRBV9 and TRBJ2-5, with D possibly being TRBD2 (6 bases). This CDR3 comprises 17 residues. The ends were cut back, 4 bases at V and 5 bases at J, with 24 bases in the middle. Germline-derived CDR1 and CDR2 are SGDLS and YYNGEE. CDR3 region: CASSKGREYQQLETQYF. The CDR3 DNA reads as TGTGCCAGCAGCAAAGGACGGGAGTATCAGCAACTGGAGACCCAGTACTTC. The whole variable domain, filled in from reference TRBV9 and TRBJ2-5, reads DSGVTQTPKHLITATGQRVTLRCSPRSGDLSVYWYQQSLDQGLQFLIQYYNGEERAKGNILERFSAQQFPDLHSELNLSSLELGDSALYFCASSKGREYQQLETQYFGPGTRLLVL.

As DNA, the CDR3 is TGTGCCAGCAGCCGAGGGGGCGGACAGACCTATGGCTACACCTTC. It is translated as CASSRGGGQTYGYTF. The rearrangement uses TRBV28 and TRBJ1-2; TRBD1 matches at 7 bases. V trimming: 6 bases; J trimming: 4 bases; junction bases outside the gene matches: 11. The CDR3 sequence is 15 residues long. Germline V gene sequence: CDR1 MDHEN, CDR2 SYDVKM.

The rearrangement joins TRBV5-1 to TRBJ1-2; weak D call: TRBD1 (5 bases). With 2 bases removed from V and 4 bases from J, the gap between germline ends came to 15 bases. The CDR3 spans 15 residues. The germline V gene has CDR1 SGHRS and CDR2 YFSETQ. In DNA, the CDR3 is TGCGCCAGCAGCTTAGGCAGGGTGGGGAGCTATGGCTACACCTTC. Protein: CASSLGRVGSYGYTF.

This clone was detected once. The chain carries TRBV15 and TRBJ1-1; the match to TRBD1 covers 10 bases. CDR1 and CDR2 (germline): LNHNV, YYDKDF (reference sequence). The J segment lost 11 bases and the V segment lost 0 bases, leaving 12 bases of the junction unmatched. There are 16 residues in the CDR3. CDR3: CATSRDRGDRGDGAFF. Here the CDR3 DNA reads TGTGCCACCAGCAGAGATCGGGGGGACAGGGGAGATGGGGCTTTCTTT. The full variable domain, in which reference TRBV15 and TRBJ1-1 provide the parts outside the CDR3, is DAMVIQNPRYQVTQFGKPVTLSCSQTLNHNVMYWYQQKSSQAPKLLFHYYDKDFNNEADTPDNFQSRRPNTSFCFLDIRSPGLGDTAMYLCATSRDRGDRGDGAFFGQGTRLTVV.

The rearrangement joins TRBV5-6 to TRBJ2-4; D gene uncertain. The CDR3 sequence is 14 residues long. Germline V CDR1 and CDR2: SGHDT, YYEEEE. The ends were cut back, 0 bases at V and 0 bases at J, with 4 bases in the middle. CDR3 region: CASSLAAAKNIQYF. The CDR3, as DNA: TGTGCCAGCAGCTTGGCAGCAGCCAAAAACATTCAGTACTTC.

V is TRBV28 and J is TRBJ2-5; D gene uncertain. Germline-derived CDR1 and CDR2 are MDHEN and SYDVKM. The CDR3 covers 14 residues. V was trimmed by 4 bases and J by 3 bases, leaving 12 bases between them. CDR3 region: CASSSTPSEETQYF. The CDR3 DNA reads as TGTGCCAGCAGTTCCACCCCCAGCGAAGAGACCCAGTACTTC.

The CDR3 DNA is TGTGCCAGCAGAGCACTAGCGGGGTCGACCGGGGAGCTGTTTTTT. It translates to CASRALAGSTGELFF. The genes are TRBV6-4 and TRBJ2-2; 10 bases fit TRBD2. V gave up 6 bases and J gave up 5 bases; unmatched junction bases: 6. CDR3 length: 15 residues. Germline V lookup: CDR1 MRHNA, CDR2 SNTAGT.

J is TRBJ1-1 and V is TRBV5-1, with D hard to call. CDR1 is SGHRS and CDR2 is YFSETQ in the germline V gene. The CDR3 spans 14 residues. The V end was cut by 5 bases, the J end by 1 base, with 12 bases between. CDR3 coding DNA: TGCGCCAGCAGTCCTGGGTGGGGGAACACTGAAGCTTTCTTT. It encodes CASSPGWGNTEAFF. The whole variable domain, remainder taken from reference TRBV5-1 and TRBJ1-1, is KAGVTQTPRYLIKTRGQQVTLSCSPISGHRSVSWYQQTPGQGLQFLFEYFSETQRNKGNFPGRFSGRQFSNSRSEMNVSTLELGDSALYLCASSPGWGNTEAFFGQGTRLTVV.

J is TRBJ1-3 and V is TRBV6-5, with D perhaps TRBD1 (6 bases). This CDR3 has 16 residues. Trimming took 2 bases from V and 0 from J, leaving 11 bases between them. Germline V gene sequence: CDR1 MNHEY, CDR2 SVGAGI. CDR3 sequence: CASSYDRSSSGNTIYF. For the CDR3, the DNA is TGTGCCAGCAGTTACGACAGGTCAAGCTCTGGAAACACCATATATTTT.

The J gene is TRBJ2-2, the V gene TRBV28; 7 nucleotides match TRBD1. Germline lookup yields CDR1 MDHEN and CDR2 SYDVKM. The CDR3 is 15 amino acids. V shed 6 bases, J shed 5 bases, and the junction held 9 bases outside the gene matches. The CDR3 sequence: CASRARGRWTGELFF. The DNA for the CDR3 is TGTGCCAGCAGAGCTAGGGGGCGTTGGACCGGGGAGCTGTTTTTT.

The CDR3 DNA reads TGTGCCAGCAGCTTATCTTCAGGGCGGAGCCTTGAAGCTTTCTTT. It encodes CASSLSSGRSLEAFF. The chain uses TRBV7-9 and TRBJ1-1, with D tentatively TRBD1 (5 bases). CDR1 is SEHNR and CDR2 is FQNEAQ in the germline V gene (reference sequence). The CDR3 spans 15 residues. The germline V and J ends were trimmed by 2 bases and 7 bases, with 17 bases remaining between them. Drawing the rest from reference TRBV7-9 and TRBJ1-1, the complete variable domain is DTGVSQNPRHKITKRGQNVTFRCDPISEHNRLYWYRQTLGQGPEFLTYFQNEAQLEKSRLLSDRFSAERPKGSFSTLEIQRTEQGDSAMYLCASSLSSGRSLEAFFGQGTRLTVV.

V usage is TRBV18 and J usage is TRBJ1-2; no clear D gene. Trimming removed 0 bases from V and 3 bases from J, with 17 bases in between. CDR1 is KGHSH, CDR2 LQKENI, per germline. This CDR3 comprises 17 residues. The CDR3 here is CASSPPSVLGKHYGYTF. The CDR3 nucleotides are TGTGCCAGCTCACCACCGTCAGTATTGGGGAAGCACTATGGCTACACCTTC.

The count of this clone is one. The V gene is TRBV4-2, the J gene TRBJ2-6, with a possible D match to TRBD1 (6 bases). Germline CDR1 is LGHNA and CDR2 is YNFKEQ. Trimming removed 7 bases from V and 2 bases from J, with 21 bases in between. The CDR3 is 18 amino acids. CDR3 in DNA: TGTGCCAGCAATTTGAGACAGGATCTTTTGACTGGGGCCAACGTCCTGACTTTC. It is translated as CASNLRQDLLTGANVLTF.

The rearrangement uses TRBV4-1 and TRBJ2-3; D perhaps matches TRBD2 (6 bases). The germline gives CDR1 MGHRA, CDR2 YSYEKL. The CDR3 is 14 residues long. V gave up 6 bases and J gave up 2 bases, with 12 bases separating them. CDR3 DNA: TGCGCCAGCAGTTCCGGGAGTTTCACAGATACGCAGTATTTT. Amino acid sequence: CASSSGSFTDTQYF.

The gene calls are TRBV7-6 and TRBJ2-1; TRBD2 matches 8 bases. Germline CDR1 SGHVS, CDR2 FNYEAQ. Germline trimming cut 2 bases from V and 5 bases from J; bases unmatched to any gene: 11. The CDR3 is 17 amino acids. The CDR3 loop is CASSLLGAGVGHNEQFF. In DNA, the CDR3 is TGTGCCAGCAGCTTATTGGGAGCGGGAGTTGGCCACAATGAGCAGTTCTTC. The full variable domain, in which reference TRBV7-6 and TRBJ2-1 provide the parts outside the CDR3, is GAGVSQSPRYKVTKRGQDVALRCDPISGHVSLYWYRQALGQGPEFLTYFNYEAQQDKSGLPNDRFSAERPEGSISTLTIQRTEQRDSAMYRCASSLLGAGVGHNEQFFGPGTRLTVL.

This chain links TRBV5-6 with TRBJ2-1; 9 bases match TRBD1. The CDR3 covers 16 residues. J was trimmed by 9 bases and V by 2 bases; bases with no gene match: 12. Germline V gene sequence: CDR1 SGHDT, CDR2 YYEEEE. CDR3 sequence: CASSLVTGTGTGEQFF. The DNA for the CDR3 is TGTGCCAGCAGCTTAGTCACCGGGACAGGGACGGGTGAGCAGTTCTTC.

CDR3 sequence: CAISLNPPGAFF. The DNA of the CDR3 is TGTGCCATCAGTTTGAACCCACCGGGAGCTTTCTTT. The rearrangement joins TRBV10-3 to TRBJ1-1; D unclear. V lost 5 bases, J lost 10 bases, and 14 bases lay in between. CDR1 and CDR2 (germline): ENHRY, SYGVKD. This CDR3 is built from 12 residues.

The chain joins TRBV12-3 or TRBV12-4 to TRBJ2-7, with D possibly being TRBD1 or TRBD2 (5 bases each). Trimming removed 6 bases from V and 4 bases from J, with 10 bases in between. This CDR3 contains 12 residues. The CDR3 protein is CASRLGEYEQYF. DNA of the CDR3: TGTGCCAGCAGACTAGGGGAGTACGAGCAGTACTTC.

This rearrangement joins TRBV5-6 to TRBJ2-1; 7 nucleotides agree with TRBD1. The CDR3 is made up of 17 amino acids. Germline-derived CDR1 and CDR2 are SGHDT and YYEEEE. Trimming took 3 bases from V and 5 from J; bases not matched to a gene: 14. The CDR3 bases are TGTGCCAGCAGCTACAACAGGGGCCGCCGGGGCAACAATGAGCAGTTCTTC. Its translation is CASSYNRGRRGNNEQFF.

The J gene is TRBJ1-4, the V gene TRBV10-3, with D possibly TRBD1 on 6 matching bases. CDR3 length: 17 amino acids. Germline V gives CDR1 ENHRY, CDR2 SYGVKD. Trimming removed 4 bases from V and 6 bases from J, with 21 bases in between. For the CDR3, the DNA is TGTGCCATCAGTGTAACAATTCCAGGGAACAGGGATGAAAAACTGTTTTTT. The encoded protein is CAISVTIPGNRDEKLFF.

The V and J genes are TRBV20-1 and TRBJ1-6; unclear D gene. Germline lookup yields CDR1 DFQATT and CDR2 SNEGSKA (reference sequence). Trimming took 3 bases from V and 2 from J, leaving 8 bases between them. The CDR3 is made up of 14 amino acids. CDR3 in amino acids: CSASPATYNSPLHF. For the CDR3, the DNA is TGCAGTGCTAGTCCTGCGACCTATAATTCACCCCTCCACTTT.

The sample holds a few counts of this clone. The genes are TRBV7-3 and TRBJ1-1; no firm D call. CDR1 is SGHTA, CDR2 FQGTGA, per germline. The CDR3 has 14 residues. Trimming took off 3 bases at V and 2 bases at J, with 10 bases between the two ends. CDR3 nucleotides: TGTGCCAGCAGCTTGTCGCCGCAAAACACTGAAGCTTTCTTT. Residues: CASSLSPQNTEAFF.